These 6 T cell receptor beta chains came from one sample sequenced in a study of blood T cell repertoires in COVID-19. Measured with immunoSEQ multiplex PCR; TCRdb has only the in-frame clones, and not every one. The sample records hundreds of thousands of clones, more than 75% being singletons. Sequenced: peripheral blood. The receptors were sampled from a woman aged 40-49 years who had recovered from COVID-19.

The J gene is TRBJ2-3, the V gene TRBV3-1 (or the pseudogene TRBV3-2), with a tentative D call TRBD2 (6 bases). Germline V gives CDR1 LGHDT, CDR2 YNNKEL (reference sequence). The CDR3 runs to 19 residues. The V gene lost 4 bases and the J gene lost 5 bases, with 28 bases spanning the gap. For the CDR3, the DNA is TGTGCCAGCAGCCTTTGGCAGGTGGATCGGCGGGAAGAAAGAGATACGCAGTATTTT. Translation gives CASSLWQVDRREERDTQYF.

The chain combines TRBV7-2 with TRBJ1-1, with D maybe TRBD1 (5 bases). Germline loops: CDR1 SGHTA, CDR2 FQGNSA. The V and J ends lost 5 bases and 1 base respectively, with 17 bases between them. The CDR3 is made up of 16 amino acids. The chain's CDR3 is CASSRGGGFQNTEAFF. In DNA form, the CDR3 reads TGTGCCAGCAGCCGGGGCGGAGGGTTTCAGAACACTGAAGCTTTCTTT.

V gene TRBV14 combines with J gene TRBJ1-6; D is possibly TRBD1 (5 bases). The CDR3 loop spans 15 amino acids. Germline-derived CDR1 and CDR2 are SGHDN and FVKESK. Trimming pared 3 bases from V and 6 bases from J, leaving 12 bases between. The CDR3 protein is CASSQRQLPNSPLHF. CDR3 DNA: TGTGCCAGCAGCCAGCGACAGCTTCCTAATTCACCCCTCCACTTT.

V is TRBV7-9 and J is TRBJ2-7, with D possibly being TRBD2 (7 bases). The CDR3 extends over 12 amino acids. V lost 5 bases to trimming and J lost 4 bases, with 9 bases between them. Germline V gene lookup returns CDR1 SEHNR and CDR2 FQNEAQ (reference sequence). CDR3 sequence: CASSGGAYEQYF. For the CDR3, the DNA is TGTGCCAGCAGCGGGGGGGCGTACGAGCAGTACTTC. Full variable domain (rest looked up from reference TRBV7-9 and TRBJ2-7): DTGVSQNPRHKITKRGQNVTFRCDPISEHNRLYWYRQTLGQGPEFLTYFQNEAQLEKSRLLSDRFSAERPKGSFSTLEIQRTEQGDSAMYLCASSGGAYEQYFGPGTRLTVT.

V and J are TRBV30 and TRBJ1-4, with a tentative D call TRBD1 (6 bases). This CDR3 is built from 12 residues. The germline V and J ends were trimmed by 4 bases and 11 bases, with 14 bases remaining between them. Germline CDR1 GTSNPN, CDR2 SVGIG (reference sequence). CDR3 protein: CAWNPGGAKLFF. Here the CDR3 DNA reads TGTGCCTGGAACCCGGGGGGGGCGAAACTGTTTTTT.

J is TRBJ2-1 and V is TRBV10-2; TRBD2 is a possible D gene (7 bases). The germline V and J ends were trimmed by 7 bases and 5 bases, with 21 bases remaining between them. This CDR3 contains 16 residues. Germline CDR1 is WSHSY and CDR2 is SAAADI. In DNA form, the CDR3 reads TGCGCCAGCAAGGGGGGGGCGGGGAGCGCGGACAATGAGCAGTTCTTC. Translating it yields CASKGGAGSADNEQFF.